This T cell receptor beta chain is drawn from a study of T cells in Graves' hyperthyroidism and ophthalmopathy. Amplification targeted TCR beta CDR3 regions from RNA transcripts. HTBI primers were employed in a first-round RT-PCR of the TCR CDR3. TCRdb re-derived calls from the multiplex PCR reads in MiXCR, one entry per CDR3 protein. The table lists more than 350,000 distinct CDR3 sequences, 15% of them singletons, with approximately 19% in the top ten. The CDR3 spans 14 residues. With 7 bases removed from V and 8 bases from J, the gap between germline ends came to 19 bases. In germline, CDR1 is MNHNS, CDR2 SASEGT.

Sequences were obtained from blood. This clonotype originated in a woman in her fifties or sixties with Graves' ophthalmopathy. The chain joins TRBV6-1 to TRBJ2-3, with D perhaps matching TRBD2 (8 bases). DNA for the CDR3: TGTGCCAGCATGAACGGGAGGGGGCGTGGTACGCAGTATTTT. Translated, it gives CASMNGRGRGTQYF.